These T cell receptor beta chains were read from a single sample in a study of T cell responses to AZD1222 COVID-19 vaccine. The table came from immunoSEQ multiplex PCR; TCRdb's copy has only in-frame clones and leaves some out. The sample records some 89,000 clones, about nine tenths being singletons. The source material was peripheral blood, sampled on day 0 of AZD1222 vaccination. The receptors derive from an adult in good health. Both conserved end residues are part of each CDR3. A D gene is named only where the DNA matches it firmly. Expanded clones are given a class, and other clones once, few, many or no size at all.

CDR3 protein: CASSQGQGNSPLHF
CDR3 DNA: TGTGCCAGCAGCCAAGGGCAGGGTAATTCACCCCTCCACTTT
V gene: TRBV4-2
clone size: -
D gene: -
J gene: TRBJ1-6

CDR3 protein: CASSNGQGEIVTGELFF
CDR3 DNA: TGTGCCAGTAGTAACGGACAGGGGGAAATCGTTACCGGGGAGCTGTTTTTT
V gene: TRBV19
clone size: -
D gene: TRBD1
J gene: TRBJ2-2

CDR3 protein: CASSLNNEQFF
CDR3 DNA: TGCGCCAGCAGCTTGAACAATGAGCAGTTCTTC
V gene: TRBV5-1
clone size: -
D gene: -
J gene: TRBJ2-1

CDR3 protein: CASSFGPRTGTSPLHF
CDR3 DNA: TGTGCCAGCAGCTTCGGCCCCCGGACCGGGACTTCACCCCTCCACTTT
V gene: TRBV7-9
clone size: once
D gene: -
J gene: TRBJ1-6

CDR3 protein: CSSRQGPSEAFF
CDR3 DNA: TGCAGCTCGAGACAGGGCCCATCTGAAGCTTTCTTT
V gene: TRBV29-1
clone size: -
D gene: TRBD1
J gene: TRBJ1-1

CDR3 protein: CSADKAGGNEQFF
CDR3 DNA: TGCAGCGCGGACAAAGCCGGGGGCAATGAGCAGTTCTTC
V gene: TRBV29-1
clone size: -
D gene: -
J gene: TRBJ2-1

CDR3 protein: CASRLTVSSGNTIYF
CDR3 DNA: TGTGCCAGCCGTCTGACGGTGTCCTCTGGAAACACCATATATTTT
V gene: TRBV7-9
clone size: once
D gene: -
J gene: TRBJ1-3

CDR3 protein: CASSQEGVTGRGVPQHF
CDR3 DNA: TGTGCCAGCAGCCAAGAAGGGGTGACAGGCCGTGGGGTACCCCAGCATTTT
V gene: TRBV3-1/TRBV3-2
clone size: -
D gene: -
J gene: TRBJ1-5

CDR3 protein: CASSQRMGKNIQYF
CDR3 DNA: TGTGCCAGCAGCCAAAGGATGGGGAAAAACATTCAGTACTTC
V gene: TRBV3-1/TRBV3-2
clone size: once
D gene: -
J gene: TRBJ2-4

CDR3 protein: CSVETATGANVLTF
CDR3 DNA: TGCAGCGTTGAGACAGCCACTGGGGCCAACGTCCTGACTTTC
V gene: TRBV29-1
clone size: -
D gene: -
J gene: TRBJ2-6

CDR3 protein: CASSLEAGGRNEQFF
CDR3 DNA: TGTGCCAGCAGCTTAGAGGCGGGAGGACGCAATGAGCAGTTCTTC
V gene: TRBV13
clone size: -
D gene: TRBD2
J gene: TRBJ2-1

CDR3 protein: CASSLSTTGSDTIYF
CDR3 DNA: TGTGCCAGCAGTTTATCAACGACAGGGTCGGACACCATATATTTT
V gene: TRBV7-9
clone size: -
D gene: TRBD1
J gene: TRBJ1-3

CDR3 protein: CASSLGASYNSPLHF
CDR3 DNA: TGTGCCAGCAGCCTAGGGGCCTCTTATAATTCACCCCTCCACTTT
V gene: TRBV7-6
clone size: -
D gene: -
J gene: TRBJ1-6

CDR3 protein: CASSLPEDPQPQHF
CDR3 DNA: TGTGCCAGCAGCTTACCAGAAGACCCCCAGCCCCAGCATTTT
V gene: TRBV7-9
clone size: -
D gene: -
J gene: TRBJ1-5

CDR3 protein: CASSEGRAGPVGQFF
CDR3 DNA: TGTGCCAGCAGTGAGGGCAGGGCAGGACCCGTTGGGCAGTTCTTC
V gene: TRBV6-1
clone size: -
D gene: -
J gene: TRBJ2-1

CDR3 protein: CASSLRRNEGYTF
CDR3 DNA: TGTGCCAGCAGTTTACGAAGAAATGAAGGCTACACCTTC
V gene: TRBV12-3/TRBV12-4
clone size: -
D gene: -
J gene: TRBJ1-2

CDR3 protein: CASSHRGQERKETQYF
CDR3 DNA: TGCGCCAGCAGCCATAGGGGACAGGAACGAAAAGAGACCCAGTACTTC
V gene: TRBV4-1
clone size: -
D gene: TRBD1
J gene: TRBJ2-5

CDR3 protein: CASTPRTGFYEQYF
CDR3 DNA: TGTGCCAGCACCCCCAGGACAGGGTTTTACGAGCAGTACTTC
V gene: TRBV28
clone size: -
D gene: TRBD1
J gene: TRBJ2-7

CDR3 protein: CASSLGQINQPQHF
CDR3 DNA: TGTGCCAGCAGCTTAGGGCAGATCAATCAGCCCCAGCATTTT
V gene: TRBV7-2
clone size: -
D gene: -
J gene: TRBJ1-5

CDR3 protein: CASSKGSGDREGRAKNIQYF
CDR3 DNA: TGTGCCAGCAGCAAAGGTAGTGGGGACAGGGAAGGGAGAGCCAAAAACATTCAGTACTTC
V gene: TRBV21-1
clone size: -
D gene: -
J gene: TRBJ2-4

CDR3 protein: CASSGAALGNTEAFF
CDR3 DNA: TGTGCCAGCTCGGGCGCAGCCCTTGGGAACACTGAAGCTTTCTTT
V gene: TRBV27
clone size: -
D gene: -
J gene: TRBJ1-1

CDR3 protein: CASSQALAGSNEQFF
CDR3 DNA: TGTGCCAGCAGCCAAGCCCTAGCGGGATCGAATGAGCAGTTCTTC
V gene: TRBV14
clone size: -
D gene: TRBD2
J gene: TRBJ2-1

CDR3 protein: CASSLGAAYEQFF
CDR3 DNA: TGTGCCAGCAGTTTAGGGGCGGCTTATGAGCAGTTCTTC
V gene: TRBV27
clone size: -
D gene: -
J gene: TRBJ2-1

CDR3 protein: CASVGLGRDTQYF
CDR3 DNA: TGTGCCAGCGTGGGACTAGGAAGAGATACGCAGTATTTT
V gene: TRBV11-2
clone size: -
D gene: TRBD2
J gene: TRBJ2-3

CDR3 protein: CASKGQYNSPLHF
CDR3 DNA: TGTGCCAGCAAGGGACAGTATAATTCACCCCTCCACTTT
V gene: TRBV19
clone size: -
D gene: TRBD1
J gene: TRBJ1-6

CDR3 protein: CASSLREGVYEQYF
CDR3 DNA: TGTGCCAGCAGCTTGCGGGAGGGGGTTTACGAGCAGTACTTC
V gene: TRBV5-6
clone size: -
D gene: TRBD2
J gene: TRBJ2-7

CDR3 protein: CASSKGQGNGGYTF
CDR3 DNA: TGCGCCAGCAGCAAGGGACAGGGGAATGGCGGCTACACCTTC
V gene: TRBV5-1
clone size: -
D gene: TRBD1
J gene: TRBJ1-2

CDR3 protein: CASSSAGGTYEQYF
CDR3 DNA: TGTGCCAGCAGTTCAGCGGGGGGAACCTACGAGCAGTACTTC
V gene: TRBV28
clone size: -
D gene: TRBD2
J gene: TRBJ2-7

CDR3 protein: CASSQDGAGLTEAFF
CDR3 DNA: TGCGCCAGCAGCCAAGATGGTGCTGGGCTCACTGAAGCTTTCTTT
V gene: TRBV4-1
clone size: once
D gene: -
J gene: TRBJ1-1

CDR3 protein: CASSVEGTEAFF
CDR3 DNA: TGTGCCAGCAGCGTAGAGGGTACTGAAGCTTTCTTT
V gene: TRBV9
clone size: once
D gene: -
J gene: TRBJ1-1

CDR3 protein: CASSEPGLRSYEQYF
CDR3 DNA: TGTGCCAGCAGTGAACCCGGACTTCGGAGCTACGAGCAGTACTTC
V gene: TRBV6-1
clone size: -
D gene: -
J gene: TRBJ2-7

CDR3 protein: CASTDRHFSGANVLTF
CDR3 DNA: TGTGCCAGTACCGACAGGCACTTCTCTGGGGCCAACGTCCTGACTTTC
V gene: TRBV19
clone size: -
D gene: -
J gene: TRBJ2-6

CDR3 protein: CASSPTRTAGNTIYF
CDR3 DNA: TGTGCCAGCTCACCCACTCGGACAGCTGGAAACACCATATATTTT
V gene: TRBV18
clone size: -
D gene: -
J gene: TRBJ1-3

CDR3 protein: CASSHPVEGRETQYF
CDR3 DNA: TGTGCCAGCAGCCACCCCGTTGAGGGGAGGGAGACCCAGTACTTC
V gene: TRBV5-4
clone size: -
D gene: -
J gene: TRBJ2-5

CDR3 protein: CASSSDFSNTEAFF
CDR3 DNA: TGTGCCAGCAGTTCCGACTTTTCGAACACTGAAGCTTTCTTT
V gene: TRBV6-2/TRBV6-3
clone size: -
D gene: -
J gene: TRBJ1-1

CDR3 protein: CASSPLTGTEAFF
CDR3 DNA: TGTGCCAGCTCACCCTTAACGGGTACCGAAGCTTTCTTT
V gene: TRBV18
clone size: -
D gene: -
J gene: TRBJ1-1

CDR3 protein: CASSIGLNYGYTF
CDR3 DNA: TGTGCCAGTAGTATCGGCTTAAACTATGGCTACACCTTC
V gene: TRBV19
clone size: once
D gene: -
J gene: TRBJ1-2

CDR3 protein: CASSQGVSPLHF
CDR3 DNA: TGTGCCAGCAGCCAAGGGGTTTCACCCCTCCACTTT
V gene: TRBV3-1/TRBV3-2
clone size: -
D gene: -
J gene: TRBJ1-6

CDR3 protein: CASSVRTDSPLHF
CDR3 DNA: TGTGCCAGCAGCGTCCGGACAGATTCACCCCTCCACTTT
V gene: TRBV5-6
clone size: -
D gene: -
J gene: TRBJ1-6

CDR3 protein: CASSPEGGGREQFF
CDR3 DNA: TGTGCCAGCAGTCCCGAGGGGGGGGGCCGTGAGCAGTTCTTC
V gene: TRBV11-2
clone size: once
D gene: -
J gene: TRBJ2-1

CDR3 protein: CASISRQVNSPLHF
CDR3 DNA: TGTGCCAGCATAAGCCGGCAGGTAAATTCGCCCCTCCACTTT
V gene: TRBV9
clone size: -
D gene: -
J gene: TRBJ1-6

CDR3 protein: CASSQYGRSTNEKLFF
CDR3 DNA: TGTGCCAGCAGCCAATACGGACGGTCAACTAATGAAAAACTGTTTTTT
V gene: TRBV3-1/TRBV3-2
clone size: -
D gene: -
J gene: TRBJ1-4

CDR3 protein: CASSPRGTYEQYF
CDR3 DNA: TGTGCCAGCAGTCCCCGGGGGACCTACGAGCAGTACTTC
V gene: TRBV27
clone size: -
D gene: -
J gene: TRBJ2-7